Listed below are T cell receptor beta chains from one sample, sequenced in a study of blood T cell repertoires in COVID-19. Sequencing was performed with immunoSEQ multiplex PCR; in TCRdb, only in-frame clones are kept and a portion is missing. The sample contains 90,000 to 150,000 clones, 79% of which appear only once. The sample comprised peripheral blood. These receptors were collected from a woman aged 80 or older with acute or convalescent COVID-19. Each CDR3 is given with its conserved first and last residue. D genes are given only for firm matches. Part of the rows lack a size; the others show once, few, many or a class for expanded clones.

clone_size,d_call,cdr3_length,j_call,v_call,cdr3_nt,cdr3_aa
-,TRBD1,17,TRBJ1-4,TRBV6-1,TGTGCCAGCAGTGAGTCCCGGGACAGGGTCACTAATGAAAAACTGTTTTTT,CASSESRDRVTNEKLFF
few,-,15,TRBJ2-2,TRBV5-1,TGCGCCAGCAGCCCCCTCAGGGCGGACACCGGGGAGCTGTTTTTT,CASSPLRADTGELFF
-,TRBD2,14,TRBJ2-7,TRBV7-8,TGTGCCAGCAGCAACCCTAGCGGGCCCTACGAGCAGTACTTC,CASSNPSGPYEQYF
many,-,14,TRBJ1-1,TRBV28,TGTGCCAGCAGCTCGTCCGGGTGGAACACTGAAGCTTTCTTT,CASSSSGWNTEAFF
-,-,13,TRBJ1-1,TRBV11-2,TGTGCCAGCAGCTTCAGGGTAAGCGCTGAAGCTTTCTTT,CASSFRVSAEAFF
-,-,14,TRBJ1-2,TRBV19,TGTGCCAGTAGTATAATTCCTTCTAACTATGGCTACACCTTC,CASSIIPSNYGYTF
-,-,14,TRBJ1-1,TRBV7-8,TGTGCCAGCAGCTTAGCTGCAGGGTCCACTGAAGCTTTCTTT,CASSLAAGSTEAFF
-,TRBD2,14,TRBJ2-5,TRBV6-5,TGTGCCAGCCTCCTTAGCGGGAGATCTGAGACCCAGTACTTC,CASLLSGRSETQYF
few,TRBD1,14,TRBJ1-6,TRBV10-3,TGTGCCGCCCAGGCGACAGGGGAAATGGGGCCCCTCCACTTT,CAAQATGEMGPLHF
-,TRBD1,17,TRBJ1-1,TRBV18,TGTGCCAGCTCACCGTCCGGGACAGTAGTGATGAACACTGAAGCTTTCTTT,CASSPSGTVVMNTEAFF
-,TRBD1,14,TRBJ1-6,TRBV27,TGTGCCAGCAGGCGGACAGGGTATGGTTCACCCCTCCACTTT,CASRRTGYGSPLHF
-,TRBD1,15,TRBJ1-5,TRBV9,TGTGCCAGCAGCGTAGCAGGGACAGTAGGTCAGCCCCAGCATTTT,CASSVAGTVGQPQHF
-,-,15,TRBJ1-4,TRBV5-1,TGCGCCAGCAGCTCCGATCCCGGGGTCGAAGAAAAACTGTTTTTT,CASSSDPGVEEKLFF
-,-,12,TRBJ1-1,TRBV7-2,TGTGCCAGCGGGGGGAGAACCACTGAAGCTTTCTTT,CASGGRTTEAFF
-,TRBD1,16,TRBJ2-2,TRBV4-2,TGTGCCAGCAGCCACCCGGGACAGACTGACACCGGGGAGCTGTTTTTT,CASSHPGQTDTGELFF
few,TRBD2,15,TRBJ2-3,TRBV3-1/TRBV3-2,TGTGCCAGCAGCCAAGATTACGGGAGGGCAGATACGCAGTATTTT,CASSQDYGRADTQYF
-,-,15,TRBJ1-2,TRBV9,TGTGCCAGCAGCGCGGACAGTTCGGGACCCTATGGCTACACCTTC,CASSADSSGPYGYTF
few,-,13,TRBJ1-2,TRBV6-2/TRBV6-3,TGTGCCAGCAGTCGAGCGGAGGAATGGGGCTACACCTTC,CASSRAEEWGYTF
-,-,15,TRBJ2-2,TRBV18,TGTGCCAGCTCACGCCGGGATTCGCGGACCGGGGAGCTGTTTTTT,CASSRRDSRTGELFF
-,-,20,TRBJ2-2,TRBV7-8,TGTGCCAGCAGCTTAGCATGGGTCCCCGGAGGGGGGGCCGTCCCCGGGGAGCTGTTTTTT,CASSLAWVPGGGAVPGELFF
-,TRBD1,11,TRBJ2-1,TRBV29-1,TGCAGCGGGACTACGGGACAGGACCAGTTCTTC,CSGTTGQDQFF
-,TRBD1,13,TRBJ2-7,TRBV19,TGTGCCAGTCGGGACAGGGTGGGCTACGAGCAGTACTTC,CASRDRVGYEQYF
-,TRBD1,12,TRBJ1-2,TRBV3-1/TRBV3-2,TGTGCCAGCAGCTTCCGGGACAGGGCGGCCACCTTC,CASSFRDRAATF
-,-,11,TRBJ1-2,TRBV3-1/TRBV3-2,TGTGCCAGCAGCCAAGATACAGGCTACACCTTC,CASSQDTGYTF
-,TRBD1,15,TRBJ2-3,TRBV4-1,TGCGCCAGCAGCCAAGTGGACAGGGAAGTGGGTACGCAGTATTTT,CASSQVDREVGTQYF
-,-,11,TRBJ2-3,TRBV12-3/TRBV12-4,TGTGCCAGCAGTTTTCGGGATACGCAGTATTTT,CASSFRDTQYF
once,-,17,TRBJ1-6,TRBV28,TGTGCCAGCACCCCCGGGGGGCCTAGCTCCTATAATTCACCCCTCCACTTT,CASTPGGPSSYNSPLHF
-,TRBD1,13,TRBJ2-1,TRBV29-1,TGCAGCTTGTCCGGGACAGTGTACAATGAGCAGTTCTTC,CSLSGTVYNEQFF
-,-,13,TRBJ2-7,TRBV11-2,TGTGCCAGCAGCTTAGATCAAGGCAGCGTAAAGTACTTC,CASSLDQGSVKYF
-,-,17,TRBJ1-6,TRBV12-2,TGTGCAAGTCGCTTAGAAGGGTACGGGACCTATAATTCACCCCTCCACTTT,CASRLEGYGTYNSPLHF
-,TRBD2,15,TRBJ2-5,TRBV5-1,TGCGCCAGCAGCCTTGGACTAGCGGGAGAAGAGACCCAGTACTTC,CASSLGLAGEETQYF